This is a list of T cell receptor beta chains from one sample in a study of blood T cells in healthy people across ages. In TCRdb, the 5' RACE reads were re-called with MiXCR into one record per CDR3 protein. The profile shows 2 million or so distinct CDR3 sequences, about 49% of them singletons. The material sequenced was blood. These receptor sequences come from a middle-aged woman in good health. Both conserved end residues are part of each CDR3. The order of the fields is clone size, V gene, D gene, J gene, CDR3 protein, CDR3 DNA. A D gene is named only where the DNA matches it firmly. Only some rows state a clone size, as once, few, many or a class for expanded clones.

abundance: -; v_gene: TRBV5-6; d_gene: TRBD1; j_gene: TRBJ1-4; CDR3aa: CASSPEWTGGNEKLFF; CDR3nt: TGTGCCAGCAGCCCAGAGTGGACAGGGGGCAATGAAAAACTGTTTTTT
abundance: -; v_gene: TRBV7-9; d_gene: TRBD1; j_gene: TRBJ1-6; CDR3aa: CASSLALARDRGNSPLHF; CDR3nt: TGTGCCAGCAGCTTAGCACTAGCCCGGGACAGGGGTAATTCACCCCTCCACTTT
abundance: -; v_gene: TRBV6-6; d_gene: -; j_gene: TRBJ1-1; CDR3aa: CASTSSAGDEAFF; CDR3nt: TGTGCCAGCACCTCATCGGCCGGGGATGAAGCTTTCTTT
abundance: -; v_gene: TRBV20-1; d_gene: -; j_gene: TRBJ2-3; CDR3aa: CSARDITASTDTQYF; CDR3nt: TGCAGTGCTAGAGATATAACAGCTAGCACAGATACGCAGTATTTT
abundance: few; v_gene: TRBV7-8; d_gene: -; j_gene: TRBJ2-7; CDR3aa: CASSLVMGSSYEQYF; CDR3nt: TGTGCCAGCAGCTTAGTCATGGGGAGTTCCTACGAGCAGTACTTC
abundance: -; v_gene: TRBV6-2/TRBV6-3; d_gene: TRBD1; j_gene: TRBJ1-6; CDR3aa: CASSRTGTGAGTTNSPLHF; CDR3nt: TGTGCCAGCAGTAGGACCGGGACAGGGGCCGGGACGACGAATTCACCCCTCCACTTT
abundance: -; v_gene: TRBV7-6; d_gene: TRBD1; j_gene: TRBJ2-7; CDR3aa: CASSSRTGGSDEQYF; CDR3nt: TGTGCCAGCAGCTCCCGGACAGGGGGATCGGACGAGCAGTACTTC
abundance: -; v_gene: TRBV27; d_gene: TRBD2; j_gene: TRBJ2-3; CDR3aa: CATTQKRGIRDTQYF; CDR3nt: TGTGCCACCACTCAAAAGCGGGGGATAAGAGATACGCAGTATTTT
abundance: -; v_gene: TRBV28; d_gene: TRBD1; j_gene: TRBJ2-1; CDR3aa: CASQTGTGQFF; CDR3nt: TGTGCCAGCCAGACCGGGACAGGGCAGTTCTTC
abundance: -; v_gene: TRBV11-1; d_gene: -; j_gene: TRBJ2-1; CDR3aa: CASSSGPAGEQFF; CDR3nt: TGTGCCAGCAGCTCCGGGCCCGCGGGTGAGCAGTTCTTC
abundance: -; v_gene: TRBV27; d_gene: -; j_gene: TRBJ2-7; CDR3aa: CASSSYREQYF; CDR3nt: TGTGCCAGCAGTTCCTACCGCGAGCAGTACTTC
abundance: -; v_gene: TRBV3-1; d_gene: -; j_gene: TRBJ2-7; CDR3aa: CASSPTGHPLSYEQYF; CDR3nt: TGTGCCAGCAGTCCGACAGGCCACCCCCTATCCTACGAGCAGTACTTC
abundance: -; v_gene: TRBV5-1; d_gene: TRBD1; j_gene: TRBJ1-1; CDR3aa: CASSLYGTGDTEAFF; CDR3nt: TGCGCCAGCAGCTTGTACGGGACAGGAGACACTGAAGCTTTCTTT
abundance: -; v_gene: TRBV10-3; d_gene: TRBD1; j_gene: TRBJ2-7; CDR3aa: CAISAGGDYEQYF; CDR3nt: TGTGCCATCAGTGCAGGGGGTGACTACGAGCAGTACTTC
abundance: -; v_gene: TRBV28; d_gene: -; j_gene: TRBJ2-5; CDR3aa: CASSLSGSGQETQYF; CDR3nt: TGTGCCAGCAGTTTGTCTGGATCGGGGCAAGAGACCCAGTACTTC
abundance: -; v_gene: TRBV11-3; d_gene: TRBD2; j_gene: TRBJ2-1; CDR3aa: CASSSSTGLNNEQFF; CDR3nt: TGTGCCAGCAGCTCCTCGACGGGACTAAACAATGAGCAGTTCTTC
abundance: -; v_gene: TRBV6-5; d_gene: TRBD1; j_gene: TRBJ1-6; CDR3aa: CASSYGQGARYNSPLHF; CDR3nt: TGTGCCAGCAGTTATGGACAGGGGGCACGCTATAATTCACCCCTCCACTTT
abundance: -; v_gene: TRBV5-6; d_gene: TRBD2; j_gene: TRBJ2-1; CDR3aa: CASRKGLAGNYNEQFF; CDR3nt: TGTGCCAGCAGGAAGGGACTAGCGGGGAACTACAATGAGCAGTTCTTC
abundance: -; v_gene: TRBV12-5; d_gene: -; j_gene: TRBJ1-1; CDR3aa: CASGFDEAMNTEAFF; CDR3nt: TGTGCTAGTGGTTTTGACGAGGCTATGAACACTGAAGCTTTCTTT
abundance: -; v_gene: TRBV27; d_gene: TRBD2; j_gene: TRBJ2-1; CDR3aa: CASSPSGGAKFF; CDR3nt: TGTGCCAGCAGTCCTAGCGGGGGGGCTAAGTTCTTC
abundance: -; v_gene: TRBV20-1; d_gene: -; j_gene: TRBJ1-5; CDR3aa: CSAMTRDSNQPQHF; CDR3nt: TGCAGTGCTATGACAAGGGATAGCAATCAGCCCCAGCATTTT
abundance: -; v_gene: TRBV19; d_gene: -; j_gene: TRBJ2-1; CDR3aa: CASSQASSYNEQFF; CDR3nt: TGTGCCAGTAGTCAGGCGAGCTCCTACAATGAGCAGTTCTTC
abundance: -; v_gene: TRBV25-1; d_gene: -; j_gene: TRBJ2-1; CDR3aa: CASSEFGDDEQFF; CDR3nt: TGTGCCAGCAGTGAATTCGGGGATGATGAGCAGTTCTTC
abundance: -; v_gene: TRBV6-5; d_gene: -; j_gene: TRBJ2-7; CDR3aa: CASSYTGPGDEQYF; CDR3nt: TGTGCCAGCAGTTACACGGGGCCGGGGGACGAGCAGTACTTC
abundance: -; v_gene: TRBV3-1; d_gene: -; j_gene: TRBJ2-7; CDR3aa: CASGYLAYEQYF; CDR3nt: TGTGCCAGCGGCTACTTAGCCTACGAGCAGTACTTC
abundance: -; v_gene: TRBV28; d_gene: -; j_gene: TRBJ2-1; CDR3aa: CASSSSLPGPEQFF; CDR3nt: TGTGCCAGCAGTTCGAGCCTACCGGGACCTGAGCAGTTCTTC
abundance: few; v_gene: TRBV7-9; d_gene: -; j_gene: TRBJ1-2; CDR3aa: CASSPREEGGYTF; CDR3nt: TGTGCCAGCAGCCCTCGCGAGGAAGGAGGCTACACCTTC
abundance: -; v_gene: TRBV27; d_gene: -; j_gene: TRBJ2-7; CDR3aa: CASRTANSYEQYF; CDR3nt: TGTGCCAGCAGGACAGCAAATTCCTACGAGCAGTACTTC
abundance: few; v_gene: TRBV7-2; d_gene: TRBD2; j_gene: TRBJ2-5; CDR3aa: CASSRQPGLAQETQYF; CDR3nt: TGTGCCAGCAGCCGCCAACCGGGACTAGCTCAAGAGACCCAGTACTTC
abundance: -; v_gene: TRBV20-1; d_gene: -; j_gene: TRBJ2-5; CDR3aa: CSARALGQSVSQETQYF; CDR3nt: TGCAGTGCTAGAGCTTTGGGGCAGAGCGTTTCCCAAGAGACCCAGTACTTC
abundance: -; v_gene: TRBV5-1; d_gene: -; j_gene: TRBJ2-3; CDR3aa: CASSLALGGDTQYF; CDR3nt: TGTGCCAGCAGCTTAGCACTTGGGGGGGATACGCAGTATTTT
abundance: few; v_gene: TRBV7-2; d_gene: -; j_gene: TRBJ2-3; CDR3aa: CASGGSSTDTQYF; CDR3nt: TGTGCCAGCGGGGGGAGTAGCACAGATACGCAGTATTTT
abundance: -; v_gene: TRBV9; d_gene: -; j_gene: TRBJ1-6; CDR3aa: CASSIEGGSGNSPLHF; CDR3nt: TGTGCCAGCAGCATCGAAGGGGGATCCGGTAATTCACCCCTCCACTTT